This T cell receptor beta chain came from a study of cytomegalovirus exposure and HLA in healthy donors. CDR1 and CDR2 (germline): SGHVS, FNYEAQ. V gave up 5 bases and J gave up 3 bases, with 11 bases separating them. The CDR3 runs to 13 residues. Only in-frame clones appear in the TCRdb table, and some are missing; sequencing was by immunoSEQ multiplex PCR. The repertoire holds roughly 100,000 clones, with more than 85% as singletons. Study conclusions and caveats: Reportedly, diagnosis of cytomegalovirus status by the classifier showed high specificity and sensitivity. Rare TCR sequences dominated, though some public TCRs recurred in many donors. CMV antigen specificity was confirmed in vitro for a few CMV-associated chains.

As to this clone: Its antigen is undetermined.

Sequences were obtained from PBMCs. V is TRBV7-6 and J is TRBJ2-7; D is ambiguous. The TCR was taken from a young woman in good health and CMV-seropositive. DNA for the CDR3: TGTGCCAGCAGCACCGCCCCGGGCTACGAGCAGTACTTC. Protein product: CASSTAPGYEQYF.